Listed here is a single T cell receptor beta chain. Its antigen is not identified. From the 5' RACE reads, TCRdb called clonotypes with MiXCR, one entry per CDR3 protein. Found here are 300,000 to 350,000 distinct CDR3 sequences, 13% to 15% of them singletons; the top ten hold roughly a fifth. V gave up 6 bases and J gave up 9 bases, with 21 bases separating them. Germline CDR1 and CDR2: MDHEN and SYDVKM. This CDR3 region has 14 residues. The data derive from a study of T-cell memory formation after mild COVID-19. Study results and limitations: Confirmation was lacking for SARS-CoV-2 specificity of second-wave clones that peaked on day 37. In pre-infection memory, a portion of responding clones appeared, which suggested that cross-reactive memory joined. Shrinking CD4+ clones were chiefly CM and EM; CD8+ ones were chiefly EMRA.

The chain recombines TRBV28 with TRBJ2-7; unclear D gene. The TCR was taken from a young man who had mild COVID-19 (a few samples of this study predate the infection). Cell type and time point are not known. Sequenced input: PBMCs or a T cell subset sorted from them (not recorded which). The CDR3 DNA is TGTGCCAGCAGCCTTTCACAACGGCAGACCGGGCAGTACTTC. This gives the protein CASSLSQRQTGQYF. The full variable domain, in which reference TRBV28 and TRBJ2-7 provide the parts outside the CDR3, is DVKVTQSSRYLVKRTGEKVFLECVQDMDHENMFWYRQDPGLGLRLIYFSYDVKMKEKGDIPEGYSVSREKKERFSLILESASTNQTSMYLCASSLSQRQTGQYFGPGTRLTVT.